Each of the 13 T cell receptor beta chains below was sequenced from the same sample in a study of T cell clonality in common variable immunodeficiency. These receptors are not linked to any known antigen. The protocol was immunoSEQ multiplex PCR, while the TCRdb copy is restricted to in-frame clones and leaves out a portion. The sample holds some 11,000 clones, and no clone turns up only once. Study results and limitations: Fewer deletions and N-nucleotide insertions were reportedly seen in common variable immunodeficiency TCR beta sequences.

Sequencing was performed on peripheral blood mononuclear cells. These receptors all stem from a human donor with common variable immunodeficiency.

The part of the CDR3 DNA that was read is TGTGCCAGCAGCTTGACTAGCGGGGACTACGAG. Amino acids: CASSLTSGDYE. The CDR3 reads in full as CASSLTSGDYEQYF. This chain connects TRBV7-2 to TRBJ2-7; TRBD2 aligns across 11 bases. The read gets to within 3 residues of the CDR3 end, and the germline J gene fills in the rest. Per the germline V gene, CDR1 is SGHTA and CDR2 is FQGNSA. The CDR3 has 14 amino acids. J lost 3 bases, V lost 3 bases, and 1 base had no gene match.

This clone has just a few counts. The CDR3 is cut off 3 residues early in the read; its end comes from the germline J gene. The rearrangement uses TRBV7-3 and TRBJ2-2; no definite D call. The V gene lost 2 bases and the J gene lost 7 bases, with 17 bases spanning the gap. The V gene's germline CDR1 is SGHTA and CDR2 FQGTGA. The CDR3 length is 16 residues. The sequenced part of the CDR3 DNA is TGTGCCAGCAGCTTAGGCGTAGCCGTTATGGGCGGGGAG. Amino acids: CASSLGVAVMGGE. From start to end, the CDR3 is CASSLGVAVMGGELFF.

Comment on this clone: The sequence runs out 3 residues before the end of the CDR3; the remainder is reconstructed from the germline J gene. The chain has TRBV19 and TRBJ2-7; TRBD1 matches at 8 bases. The V segment lost 7 bases and the J segment 5 bases; nucleotides outside the gene matches: 10. The CDR3 has 14 residues. Germline-derived CDR1 and CDR2 are LNHDA and SQIVND (reference sequence). The CDR3 DNA, read in part, is TGTGCCAGTAAACCCGGGACAGGAGCCGACGAG. The encoded protein is CASKPGTGADE. In full, the CDR3 reads CASKPGTGADEQYF.

The sequenced part of the CDR3 DNA is TGTGCCAGCAGCTTGCAGGGGGCTCGGAACACTGAA. Translating gives CASSLQGARNTE. The full-length CDR3 reads as CASSLQGARNTEAFF. The rearrangement uses TRBV7-3 and TRBJ1-1, with 8 bases aligning to TRBD1. The CDR3 end falls 3 residues outside the read, so it is completed with the germline J gene. The CDR3 loop spans 15 amino acids. CDR1 is SGHTA, CDR2 FQGTGA, per germline. The V and J ends lost 3 bases and 1 base, in that order; junction bases with no gene match: 4.

In this sample, this clone turned up a few times. From the germline J gene comes the end of the CDR3, since the read stops 3 residues before it. The chain combines TRBV5-6 with TRBJ2-7, with 7 bases fitting TRBD1. Per the germline V gene, CDR1 is SGHDT and CDR2 is YYEEEE. V was pared by 6 bases and J by 2 bases, with 5 bases of the junction left unmatched. This CDR3 region has 13 residues. The covered CDR3 bases are TGTGCCAGCACCATGACAGGGACCTACGAG. Translating gives CASTMTGTYE. The CDR3, in full, reads CASTMTGTYEQYF.

As regards this clone: The missing CDR3 end, 3 residues past where the read stops, is filled in from the germline J gene. The chain joins TRBV30 to TRBJ2-4, with 11 bases aligning to TRBD2. Germline CDR1 is GTSNPN and CDR2 is SVGIG (reference sequence). This CDR3 has 13 amino acids. The CDR3 region is CAWRDPGLAVQYF. The covered CDR3 bases are TGTGCCTGGAGGGATCCGGGACTAGCGGTT.

This clone was seen a few times. The read ends 3 residues before the CDR3 terminus; that terminus is restored from the germline J gene. The same CDR3 arises from other DNA sequences in this sample as well. J is TRBJ1-6 and V is TRBV7-9; D unclear. This CDR3 has 12 residues. The germline V gene has CDR1 SEHNR and CDR2 FQNEAQ (reference sequence). The covered CDR3 bases are TGTGCCAGCAGCTTAGGAGGTGTTGCC. Amino acids: CASSLGGVA. The full CDR3 sequence reads CASSLGGVALHF.

This clone occurred a few times. The read halts 3 residues ahead of the CDR3 end, with the missing end drawn from the germline J gene. The chain recombines TRBV5-1 with TRBJ2-1; D gene uncertain. Trimming stripped 1 base from V and 7 bases from J, with 3 bases between. Germline V gene sequence: CDR1 SGHRS, CDR2 YFSETQ. CDR3 length equals 11 residues. CDR3: CASSLSNEQFF. CDR3 bases read: TGCGCCAGCAGCTTGTCGAATGAG.

A few counts support this clone. The CDR3 end is not reached by the read, which stops 3 residues before it; the germline J gene fills it in. The chain uses TRBV7-9 and TRBJ1-6; D gene uncertain. Germline values: CDR1 SEHNR, CDR2 FQNEAQ (reference sequence). V shed 4 bases and J shed 5 bases, with 12 bases lying between them. The CDR3 spans 15 residues. The CDR3 loop is CASSYGGSDNSPLHF. The sequenced CDR3 bases are TGTGCCAGCAGCTACGGCGGCAGTGATAATTCACCC.

This clone was seen only a few times. Coverage ceases 3 residues before the CDR3 finishes, and the germline J gene fills in the end. This chain connects TRBV19 to TRBJ2-1; a possible D gene is TRBD1 (5 bases). The CDR3 length is 16 residues. V was shortened by 3 bases and J by 7 bases, with 19 bases between the two germline ends. Germline V gene data show CDR1 as LNHDA and CDR2 as SQIVND (reference sequence). The CDR3 loop reads CASSIAGPRGLNEQFF. CDR3 DNA (partial): TGTGCCAGTAGTATTGCAGGTCCTAGGGGCCTAAATGAG.

Partial CDR3 DNA: TGTGCCAGCAAGGGGGTCTATAATTCACCC. Protein sequence: CASKGVYNSP. From start to end, the CDR3 is CASKGVYNSPLHF. The chain uses TRBV6-2 or TRBV6-3 and TRBJ1-6; D is possibly TRBD1 (6 bases). The read terminates 3 residues ahead of where the CDR3 ends, so the germline J gene completes it. Germline CDR1 reads MNHEY; CDR2 reads SVGEGT. V was cut by 7 bases and J by 3 bases, with 7 bases left in between. The CDR3 has 13 residues.

CDR3 protein: CASRTVGTDYGYTF. CDR3 bases read: TGTGCCAGCCGCACCGTAGGGACAGACTATGGC. The J gene is TRBJ1-2, the V gene TRBV6-2 or TRBV6-3; 7 nucleotides agree with TRBD1. The observed sequence ends 3 residues before the CDR3 terminus, with the missing tail filled in from the germline J gene. CDR3 size: 14 residues. V was pared by 8 bases and J by 3 bases, with 9 bases of the junction left unmatched. The germline CDR1 and CDR2 sequences are MNHEY and SVGEGT.

As for this clone: The read terminates 3 residues ahead of where the CDR3 ends, so the germline J gene completes it. The J gene is TRBJ1-3, the V gene TRBV19; D unresolved. Per germline, CDR1 LNHDA and CDR2 SQIVND (reference sequence). Trimming took off 7 bases at V and 0 bases at J, with 7 bases between the two ends. The length of the CDR3 is 13 residues. CDR3 loop: CASITDSGNTIYF. CDR3 bases read: TGTGCCAGTATTACTGACTCTGGAAACACC. Based on the CDR3 plus reference TRBV19 and TRBJ1-3, the full variable domain is DGGITQSPKYLFRKEGQNVTLSCEQNLNHDAMYWYRQDPGQGLRLIYYSQIVNDFQKGDIAEGYSVSREKKESFPLTVTSAQKNPTAFYLCASITDSGNTIYFGEGSWLTVV.